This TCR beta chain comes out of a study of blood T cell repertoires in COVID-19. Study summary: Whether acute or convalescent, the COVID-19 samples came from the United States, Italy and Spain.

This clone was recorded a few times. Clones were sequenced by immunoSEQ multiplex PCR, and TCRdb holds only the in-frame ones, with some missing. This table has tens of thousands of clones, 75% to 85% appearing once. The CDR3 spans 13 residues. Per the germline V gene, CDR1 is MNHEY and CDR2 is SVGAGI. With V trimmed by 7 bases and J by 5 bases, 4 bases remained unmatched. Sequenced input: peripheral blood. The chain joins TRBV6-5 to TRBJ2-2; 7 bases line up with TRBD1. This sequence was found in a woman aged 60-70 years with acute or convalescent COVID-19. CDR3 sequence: CASKTGDTGELFF. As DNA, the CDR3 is TGTGCCAGCAAAACAGGGGATACCGGGGAGCTGTTTTTT.